This T cell receptor beta chain was sequenced in a study of PD-1 blockade in classical Hodgkin lymphoma. Study-wide context: Treatment was intravenous nivolumab, 3 mg/kg every 2 weeks, until progression. Overall study results and limits: A significant rise in TCR diversity was seen by C4D1 for CD4+ cells but not for CD8+ cells.

Comment on this clone: The antigen is undetermined.

Germline values: CDR1 LNHDA, CDR2 SQIVND (reference sequence). V gave up 4 bases and J gave up 4 bases; unmatched junction bases: 4. CDR3 length: 16 residues. Here immunoSEQ multiplex PCR was the method, and the copy in TCRdb shows in-frame clones only, minus some. The table shows 10,000 to 15,000 clones, with about four fifths occurring only once. Relapse was seen in all patients after autologous stem cell transplantation, and brentuximab vedotin exposure was variable. Sequencing was performed on peripheral blood mononuclear cells (PBMCs), taken at baseline. This chain joins TRBV19 and TRBJ2-1, with 13 bases matching TRBD2. This TCR came from a human donor with classical Hodgkin lymphoma. DNA of the CDR3: TGTGCCAGTAGTACTCCGGGACTAGCGGGGTACAATGAGCAGTTCTTC. It is translated as CASSTPGLAGYNEQFF.